This T cell receptor (beta chain) was recovered during a study of post-analysis software for immune sequencing data. Study-level findings and limits: Patients used several TRBV segments, including TRBV5-6, TRBV5-1 and TRBV20-1, more often than controls. Normalized Chao1 diversity in multiple sclerosis patients fell significantly below that of controls.

The TCR beta cDNA libraries contained unique molecular identifiers. Between about 1 and 11 million T cells gave rise to approximately 520,000 cDNA molecules. TCRdb analysed the PCR reads with MiXCR anew, one entry per CDR3 protein. The sample yields under 900,000 distinct CDR3 sequences, about 50% seen once. V lost 3 bases and J lost 0, with 8 bases in between. The CDR3 contains 15 residues. From germline, CDR1 is KGHSY and CDR2 FQNENV. Points on this clonotype: What it recognizes is unknown.

The sample comprised blood. The clonotype originates from a girl under 18 with multiple sclerosis. This sequence joins TRBV16 and TRBJ1-4; unclear D gene. For the CDR3, the DNA is TGTGCCAGCAGCCATACCCGGTCAACTAATGAAAAACTGTTTTTT. Translation gives CASSHTRSTNEKLFF.